The TCR beta chain described here comes from a study of CXCR3-negative and CXCR3-positive naive CD8 T cells. Points from the study as a whole: Memory CD8+ cells had much lower diversity, and both naive subsets had comparably high diversity. For CXCR3-positive naive cells, TRB CDR3s were more hydrophobic than those of CXCR3-negative naive cells. Researchers report CXCR3 expression partially decreased after cryopreservation, with fresh PBMCs used in most assays.

This CDR3 is 16 amino acids long. CDR1 and CDR2 (germline): MNHEY, SVGAGI. As concerns this clonotype: The antigen is unknown.

cDNA libraries for TRB were generated by 5' RACE incorporating UMI labels. Following a re-call of the 5' RACE reads, TCRdb has one entry per CDR3 protein and lacks DNA. The sample includes about 120,000 distinct CDR3 sequences. The chain uses TRBV6-5 and TRBJ2-1; TCRdb reports TRBD2, a call that lacks DNA to check it against. This TCR derives from a human donor in good health. Some clones in this sample may be carry-over from other donors' samples. What was sequenced was naive CXCR3- CD8+ T cells from blood. Subset meaning: CD45RO-CCR7+CD27+CD95- naive CD8+ T cells lacking CXCR3 (TNR3-). CDR3: CASSYSRRGGYNEQFF.